This T cell receptor (beta chain) was identified in a study of cytomegalovirus exposure and HLA in healthy donors. The CDR3 runs to 17 residues. V lost 4 bases, J lost 0 bases, and 10 bases stayed unmatched. Germline values: CDR1 SGHDT, CDR2 YYEEEE. The PCR ran on 60 Vbeta and 13 Jbeta primers. The assay was immunoSEQ multiplex PCR, and TCRdb's table has in-frame clones only and misses some. The sample shows 150,000 or so clones, about 72% of them seen only once. V gene TRBV5-6 combines with J gene TRBJ1-5; the match to TRBD1 covers 7 bases. The clonotype was recovered from a human donor in good health. Source material: PBMCs. The CDR3 region has the DNA TGTGCCAGCAGCGTCAGGACAGGCGTTTATAGCAATCAGCCCCAGCATTTT. Protein sequence: CASSVRTGVYSNQPQHF. Full variable domain (missing parts from reference TRBV5-6 and TRBJ1-5): DAGVTQSPTHLIKTRGQQVTLRCSPKSGHDTVSWYQQALGQGPQFIFQYYEEEERQRGNFPDRFSGHQFPNYSSELNVNALLLGDSALYLCASSVRTGVYSNQPQHFGDGTRLSIL.